The entry below describes one T cell receptor (beta chain). V shed 0 bases and J 8 bases; nucleotides not matched to a gene: 4. The germline V gene has CDR1 GTSNPN and CDR2 SVGIG (reference sequence). This CDR3 comprises 13 residues. This specimen comes from a study of blood T cell repertoires in COVID-19. TCRdb keeps only in-frame clones here, not all; method: immunoSEQ multiplex PCR. The table has about 210,000 clones, about 80% seen once. The chain recombines TRBV30 with TRBJ2-1, with TRBD2 matching over 7 bases. Source material: peripheral blood. This receptor was taken from a woman between 40 and 55 years old with active or convalescent COVID-19. The CDR3 nucleotides read TGTGCCTGGAGTGTTGGTAGCGGGTATGAGCAGTTCTTC. The encoded protein is CAWSVGSGYEQFF.